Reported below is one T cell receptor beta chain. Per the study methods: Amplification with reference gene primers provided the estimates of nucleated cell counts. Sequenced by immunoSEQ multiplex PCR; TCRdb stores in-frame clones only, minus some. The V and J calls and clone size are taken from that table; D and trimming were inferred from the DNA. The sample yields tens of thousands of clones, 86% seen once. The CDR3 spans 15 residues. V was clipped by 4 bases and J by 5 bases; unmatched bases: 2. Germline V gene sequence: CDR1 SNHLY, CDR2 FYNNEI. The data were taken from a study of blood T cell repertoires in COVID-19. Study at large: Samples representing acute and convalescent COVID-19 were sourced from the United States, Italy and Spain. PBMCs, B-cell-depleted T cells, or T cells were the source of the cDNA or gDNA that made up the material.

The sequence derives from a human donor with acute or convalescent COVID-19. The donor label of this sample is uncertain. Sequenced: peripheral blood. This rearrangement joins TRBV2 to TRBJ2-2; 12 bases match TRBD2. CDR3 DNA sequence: TGTGCCAGCAGTGTAGGGACTAGCGGGACCGGGGAGCTGTTTTTT. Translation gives CASSVGTSGTGELFF.